One sample yielded the 21 T cell receptor beta chains listed below, sequenced in a study of blood T cells in healthy people across ages. A second PCR, run for roughly 7 to 12 cycles, used a sample-barcoded 5' primer plus a J-beta primer mix. TCRdb reprocessed the 5' RACE reads via MiXCR and lists one record per CDR3 protein. The sample lists around 1,700,000 distinct CDR3 sequences, about 30% occurring once. The sequencing sample was made of blood. Receptor source: a young woman in good health.

As concerns this clonotype: The final CDR3 position lacks the conserved phenylalanine or tryptophan, pointing to a likely read error. Because the CDR3's place on the DNA is in doubt, the DNA is left out and the CDR3 is given as listed by TCRdb. The chain couples TRBV21-1 to TRBJ2-7. TRBV21-1 is described as a pseudogene. With termini counted, the CDR3 has 17 amino acids. CDR3: CASSKGLRGRLSDEQYL.

This clonotype came up a few times. The junction shows a germline mismatch at one end, possibly a read error. The chain joins TRBV2 to TRBJ2-5; 9 nucleotides match TRBD1. The end of the DNA aligns better with TRBJ2-7, so the J call may be wrong. Per the germline V gene, CDR1 is SNHLY and CDR2 is FYNNEI. The CDR3 is 14 amino acids. For the CDR3, the DNA is TGTGCCGGCAGCCCCGGGACAGGGAGCTACGAGCAGTACTTC. Its translation is CAGSPGTGSYEQYF.

The chain combines TRBV14 with TRBJ2-1; D assignment may be TRBD1 or TRBD2 (6 bases each). V dropped 1 base and J dropped 10 bases, with 14 bases sitting between them. From germline, CDR1 is SGHDN and CDR2 FVKESK. CDR3 length: 14 amino acids. The CDR3 spells CASSQAGARVEQFF. Here the CDR3 DNA reads TGTGCCAGCAGCCAAGCGGGGGCACGGGTAGAGCAGTTCTTC.

This clonotype was seen a handful of times. The chain couples TRBV4-1 to TRBJ1-3; 8 bases are shared with TRBD1. The V segment lost 4 bases and the J segment 0 bases; nucleotides outside the gene matches: 8. The germline V gene encodes CDR1 MGHRA and CDR2 YSYEKL. The CDR3 has 17 amino acids. In nucleotides, the CDR3 is TGCGCCAGCAGCCGATTGTACGGACAGGGCTCTGGAAACACCATATATTTT. It translates to CASSRLYGQGSGNTIYF.

The chain combines TRBV3-1 with TRBJ1-2; 9 bases fit TRBD1. The CDR3 totals 15 residues. Germline V gene sequence: CDR1 LGHDT, CDR2 YNNKEL (reference sequence). V was pared by 3 bases and J by 7 bases, with 9 bases of the junction left unmatched. The CDR3, as DNA: TGTGCCAGCAGCCATTCTGAACAGGGGGCCGGTGGCTACACCTTC. Translated, it gives CASSHSEQGAGGYTF.

In its sample, this clonotype was seen a few times. The chain combines TRBV5-6 with TRBJ2-7; 13 bases align to TRBD2. The CDR3 has 17 residues. The J segment lost 2 bases and the V segment lost 8 bases, leaving 13 bases of the junction unmatched. CDR1 is SGHDT and CDR2 is YYEEEE in the germline V gene. The DNA of the CDR3 is TGTGCCAGTAGCCCGACACGACTAGCGGGAGGCCCCTACGAGCAGTACTTC. It is translated as CASSPTRLAGGPYEQYF.

As for this clonotype: This may be a read error: a much more frequent sequence differs by one nucleotide. The chain is built from TRBV5-5 and TRBJ2-4; D not certain. V was clipped by 8 bases and J by 13 bases, with 25 bases between them. Germline values: CDR1 SGHKS, CDR2 YYEKEE (reference sequence). The CDR3 runs 14 residues. The CDR3 bases are TGTGCCAGTTGGGCCCCGGACGTCTACAATGAGCAGTACTTC. Amino acids: CASWAPDVYNEQYF.

This clonotype was detected many times. The chain uses TRBV2 and TRBJ2-7, with 11 bases identical to TRBD1. The CDR3 totals 12 residues. The germline gives CDR1 SNHLY, CDR2 FYNNEI. The ends lost 8 bases at V and 4 bases at J; junction bases unmatched: 1. In nucleotides, the CDR3 is TGTGCCAGCGGGACAGGGGGGTACGAGCAGTACTTC. It translates to CASGTGGYEQYF.

The chain employs TRBV5-5 and TRBJ2-7; D gene unclear. V was clipped by 2 bases and J by 3 bases, with 9 bases between them. CDR3 length: 13 amino acids. The germline V gene has CDR1 SGHKS and CDR2 YYEKEE (reference sequence). The CDR3 protein is CASSFMLNYEQYF. CDR3 DNA sequence: TGTGCCAGCAGCTTTATGCTTAACTACGAGCAGTACTTC.

The J gene is TRBJ2-3, the V gene TRBV11-1, with unresolved D. The V gene lost 3 bases and the J gene lost 2 bases, with 12 bases spanning the gap. Per germline, CDR1 SGHAT and CDR2 FQDESV (reference sequence). The length of the CDR3 is 15 residues. The CDR3 region is CASSFGSTITDTQYF. The CDR3, as DNA: TGTGCCAGCAGCTTCGGCAGCACAATCACAGATACGCAGTATTTT.

This clonotype was counted a few times. The chain couples TRBV29-1 to TRBJ1-1; D remains ambiguous. Germline CDR1 and CDR2: SQVTM and ANQGSEA. Trimming stripped 2 bases from V and 1 base from J, with 8 bases between. This CDR3 has 13 residues. CDR3 region: CSVEQQSNTEAFF. DNA of the CDR3: TGCAGCGTTGAACAACAGTCGAACACTGAAGCTTTCTTT.

The table lists this clonotype with a few counts. CDR3: CSRGGQGDTQYF. CDR3 DNA: TGCAGCCGAGGGGGGCAGGGAGATACGCAGTATTTT. The chain employs TRBV20-1 and TRBJ2-3; D tentatively reads TRBD1 or TRBD2 (6 bases each). CDR1 is DFQATT, CDR2 SNEGSKA, per germline (reference sequence). The CDR3 is made up of 12 amino acids.

This sequence joins TRBV12-3 or TRBV12-4 and TRBJ2-5, with TRBD1 identical over 9 bases. J lost 2 bases, V lost 6 bases, and 16 bases had no gene match. This CDR3 is 18 amino acids long. Here the CDR3 DNA reads TGTGCCAGCAGCCAATACAGGGGGCAAAGTGGTGATCAAGAGACCCAGTACTTC. It encodes CASSQYRGQSGDQETQYF.

There are a few counts of this clonotype. The rearrangement links TRBV14 to TRBJ2-1; D is ambiguous. The germline CDR1 and CDR2 sequences are SGHDN and FVKESK. This CDR3 contains 11 residues. Trimming cost V 1 base and J 10 bases, with 5 bases left between them. Written as DNA, the CDR3 is TGTGCCAGCAGCCAAGGGTGGGAGCAGTTCTTC. It yields the protein CASSQGWEQFF.

V usage is TRBV30 and J usage is TRBJ2-1; D tentatively fits TRBD1 or TRBD2 (5 bases each). Trimming removed 3 bases from V and 6 bases from J, with 12 bases in between. The CDR3 length is 13 residues. Germline CDR1 is GTSNPN and CDR2 is SVGIG (reference sequence). CDR3 DNA: TGTGCCTGGAGCCGGGGCTCCGCCAATGAGCAGTTCTTC. Protein: CAWSRGSANEQFF.

This clonotype was seen many times. The chain couples TRBV21-1 to TRBJ2-6; TRBD1 is the table's D call and was not checked against the DNA. TRBV21-1 is a pseudogene segment. CDR3 length: 21 amino acids. The CDR3, as DNA: TGTGCCAGCAGCCCAAGACGGGGGGCCGCCCCCGTAACCTCTGGGGCCAACGTCCTGACTTTC. It codes for CASSPRRGAAPVTSGANVLTF.

The chain couples TRBV7-2 to TRBJ2-3, with unresolved D. Trimming shortened V by 1 base and J by 2 bases, and 13 bases separated the two germline ends. CDR3 size: 16 residues. Germline V CDR1 and CDR2: SGHTA, FQGNSA. The CDR3 loop reads CASSLGWLGNTDTQYF. CDR3 sequence (DNA): TGTGCCAGCAGCTTAGGTTGGTTAGGTAACACAGATACGCAGTATTTT.

V is TRBV7-2 and J is TRBJ2-1; 9 nucleotides align to TRBD2. V gave up 2 bases and J gave up 6 bases; unmatched junction bases: 8. The CDR3 sequence is 16 residues long. Germline-derived CDR1 and CDR2 are SGHTA and FQGNSA. CDR3 in DNA: TGTGCCAGCAGCTTACGGCTAGCGGGAAAGCGCAATGAGCAGTTCTTC. It codes for CASSLRLAGKRNEQFF. Full variable domain (missing parts from reference TRBV7-2 and TRBJ2-1): GAGVSQSPSNKVTEKGKDVELRCDPISGHTALYWYRQSLGQGLEFLIYFQGNSAPDKSGLPSDRFSAERTGGSVSTLTIQRTQQEDSAVYLCASSLRLAGKRNEQFFGPGTRLTVL.

This clonotype was observed at least ten times. The V call is TRBV5-4, the J call TRBJ2-7, with a tentative D call TRBD2 (6 bases). V dropped 9 bases and J dropped 3 bases, with 16 bases sitting between them. Germline assignment: CDR1 SGHNT and CDR2 YYREEE (reference sequence). This CDR3 region has 13 residues. CDR3 sequence (DNA): TGTGCCACACGAGGAGGGGAAGGCTACGAGCAGTACTTC. This sequence encodes CATRGGEGYEQYF.

This clonotype was observed at least ten times. V gene TRBV7-6 combines with J gene TRBJ2-5, with a weak D call TRBD2 (5 bases). The CDR3 loop spans 15 amino acids. Deletions cut 5 bases from V and 6 bases from J, with 19 bases between. Germline-derived CDR1 and CDR2 are SGHVS and FNYEAQ. The CDR3 loop is CASSPVPGMGKTQYF. The CDR3 DNA reads as TGTGCCAGCAGCCCAGTCCCCGGGATGGGCAAGACCCAGTACTTC.

A few counts support this clonotype. This chain uses TRBV29-1 with TRBJ1-1, with D maybe TRBD1 (5 bases). CDR3 size: 12 residues. CDR1 SQVTM and CDR2 ANQGSEA come from the germline V gene. V lost 4 bases and J lost 7, with 13 bases in between. Written as DNA, the CDR3 is TGCAGCGTTGGTGAGGGGAGACTTGAAGCTTTCTTT. Its protein product is CSVGEGRLEAFF. Combining the CDR3 with reference TRBV29-1 and TRBJ1-1 gives the whole variable domain SAVISQKPSRDICQRGTSLTIQCQVDSQVTMMFWYRQQPGQSLTLIATANQGSEATYESGFVIDKFPISRPNLTFSTLTVSNMSPEDSSIYLCSVGEGRLEAFFGQGTRLTVV.